This is a list of T cell receptor beta chains from one sample in a study of human T cells and chemical hapten exposure. TCRdb called the RACE reads again in MiXCR, with one record for every CDR3 protein. The table records about 52,000 distinct CDR3 sequences, 9.9% of them present only once. This material consisted of whole blood, taken in connection with sensitization to the hapten diphenylcyclopropenone (DPC). The receptor source for this set is a woman aged 40 to 50 with alopecia areata. Some clones in this sample may be carry-over from other donors' samples. Both conserved end residues are part of each CDR3. D genes are given only for firm matches. The size field is filled for only some rows; it gives once, few, many or a size class.

v_call,j_call,clone_size,d_call,cdr3_nt,cdr3_aa
TRBV7-9,TRBJ1-2,few,.,TGTGCCAGCAGCCCGGGCCCGAGCTACACCTTC,CASSPGPSYTF
TRBV7-2,TRBJ2-1,many,.,TGTGCCAGCAGCCTTCGGGTGGCCTACAATGAGCAGTTCTTC,CASSLRVAYNEQFF
TRBV7-9,TRBJ1-1,few,.,TGTGCCAGCAGCTTGGCCGGGGGAGCCGAACGGGAGTCTGAAGCTTTCTTT,CASSLAGGAERESEAFF
TRBV10-3,TRBJ1-2,many,TRBD1,TGTGCCATCAGGGGAACAGGGGAGGATGGCTACACCTTC,CAIRGTGEDGYTF
TRBV7-2,TRBJ2-3,many,.,TGTGCCAGCAGCCCCCAGAGCTCAACCGGCACAGATACGCAGTATTTT,CASSPQSSTGTDTQYF
TRBV29-1,TRBJ1-3,few,.,TGCAGCGTTGGAGACACTGGAAACACCATATATTTT,CSVGDTGNTIYF
TRBV30,TRBJ2-7,many,.,TGTGCCTGGACTGCCACTATCGTATCCTACGAGCAGTACTTC,CAWTATIVSYEQYF
TRBV7-9,TRBJ1-1,.,.,TGTGCCAGCAGCGGGGATCCTGAAGCTTTCTTT,CASSGDPEAFF
TRBV2,TRBJ2-1,many,.,TGTGCCAGCAGTGTGAGGTACCGGGGCAATGAGCAGTTCTTC,CASSVRYRGNEQFF
TRBV20-1,TRBJ2-5,.,TRBD2,TGCAGTGCTAGAGGGGAAGCCCTAGCGGGGGGGCCTACGGAGACCCAGTACTTC,CSARGEALAGGPTETQYF
TRBV3-1,TRBJ2-3,.,TRBD2,TGTGCCAGCAGTCGGGGGGACTTCACAGATACGCAGTATTTT,CASSRGDFTDTQYF
TRBV7-2,TRBJ2-3,many,TRBD2,TGTGCCAGCAGCTTCTTAATACTAGCGGGAAGCACAGATACGCAGTATTTT,CASSFLILAGSTDTQYF
TRBV7-9,TRBJ1-5,many,TRBD1,TGTGCCAGCAGTTCGGACAGGGGGCTGGATAGCAATCAGCCCCAGCATTTT,CASSSDRGLDSNQPQHF
TRBV21-1,TRBJ1-1,few,.,TGTGCCGGCCCGGGACGGATGAACACTGAAGCTTTCTTT,CAGPGRMNTEAFF
TRBV7-9,TRBJ2-4,.,TRBD2,TGTGCCAGCAGCTTTATCGCGGGGGTAGCCAAAAACATTCAGTACTTC,CASSFIAGVAKNIQYF
TRBV4-2,TRBJ2-5,.,TRBD2,TGTGCCAGCAGCCAGGAGACTAGCGGGGAAGAGACCCAGTACTTC,CASSQETSGEETQYF
TRBV4-3,TRBJ2-7,.,.,TGCGCCAGCAGCCAAGAACGCCTACTCTCCTACGAGCAGTACTTC,CASSQERLLSYEQYF
TRBV4-2,TRBJ2-3,.,.,TGTGCCAGCAGCCAACATAGGCAGGCAGATACGCAGTATTTT,CASSQHRQADTQYF
TRBV20-1,TRBJ2-7,.,TRBD1,TGCAGTGCTAAACGGAGGGGACAGGGGGGCTACGAGCAGTACTTC,CSAKRRGQGGYEQYF
TRBV4-2,TRBJ2-2,few,.,TGTGCCAGCAGCCAATATCTTCCCGGGGAGCTGTTTTTT,CASSQYLPGELFF
TRBV7-2,TRBJ2-2,.,TRBD1,TGTGCCAGCAGCGGACAGGTCAGGGAGCTGTTTTTT,CASSGQVRELFF
TRBV10-3,TRBJ1-2,many,TRBD1,TGTGCCATCTCCACAGGCCTACTTACTCGGGACAGATATGGCTACACCTTC,CAISTGLLTRDRYGYTF
TRBV6-4,TRBJ2-3,.,TRBD2,TGTGCCAGCAGTGAACTAGCGGGGTCCACAGATACGCAGTATTTT,CASSELAGSTDTQYF
TRBV27,TRBJ2-4,few,.,TGTGCCAGCAGTTTCTCCCTGGCGGGGGCCAAAAACATTCAGTACTTC,CASSFSLAGAKNIQYF
TRBV20-1,TRBJ2-7,many,.,TGCAGTGCAACCTCTCGGGGCGAGCAGTACTTC,CSATSRGEQYF
TRBV19,TRBJ2-6,.,.,TGTGCCAGTAGCACCAACTCTGGGGCCAACGTCCTGACTTTC,CASSTNSGANVLTF
TRBV7-6,TRBJ2-3,many,.,TGTGCCAGCAGCGTTGGGACGGAAGGGGATACGCAGTATTTT,CASSVGTEGDTQYF
TRBV20-1,TRBJ1-1,many,.,TGCAGTGCCAAAGAAGGGTCGGTCACTGAAGCTTTCTTT,CSAKEGSVTEAFF
TRBV14,TRBJ2-1,many,TRBD2,TGTGCCAGCAGCCAAGACCTAACCGGGACTACCAACAATGAGCAGTTCTTC,CASSQDLTGTTNNEQFF
TRBV6-5,TRBJ1-6,.,.,TGTGCCAGCAGTTACGAGAGGGGGGTCTATAATTCACCCCTCCACTTT,CASSYERGVYNSPLHF
TRBV6-6,TRBJ2-7,many,.,TGTGCCAGCAGTTACTCAGGGGGTATGGTCGAGCAGTACTTC,CASSYSGGMVEQYF
TRBV5-4,TRBJ1-2,many,.,TGTGCCAGCAGCCCGACAGCAGGGCTAAACTATGGCTACACCTTC,CASSPTAGLNYGYTF
TRBV6-1,TRBJ1-5,few,TRBD1,TGTGCCAGCAGTCCCGGGACAGGTCCTAATCAGCCCCAGCATTTT,CASSPGTGPNQPQHF
TRBV6-5,TRBJ2-3,many,TRBD2,TGTGCCAGCAATAGCGGGGGGCCCACAGATACGCAGTATTTT,CASNSGGPTDTQYF
TRBV6-1,TRBJ2-7,.,.,TGTGCCAGCAGTGAAGCGGTGGCGATATCGCAGTACTTC,CASSEAVAISQYF
TRBV10-3,TRBJ2-7,.,TRBD2,TGTGCCATCAGTGGCGGGGGCTACGAGCAGTACTTC,CAISGGGYEQYF
TRBV12-3/TRBV12-4,TRBJ2-7,.,TRBD2,TGTGCCAGCAGTAATAGCGGGGGGGCCTACGAGCAGTACTTC,CASSNSGGAYEQYF
TRBV11-2,TRBJ1-1,.,.,TGTGCCAGCAGCTTAATTCCGGCCGAGAACACTGAAGCTTTCTTT,CASSLIPAENTEAFF